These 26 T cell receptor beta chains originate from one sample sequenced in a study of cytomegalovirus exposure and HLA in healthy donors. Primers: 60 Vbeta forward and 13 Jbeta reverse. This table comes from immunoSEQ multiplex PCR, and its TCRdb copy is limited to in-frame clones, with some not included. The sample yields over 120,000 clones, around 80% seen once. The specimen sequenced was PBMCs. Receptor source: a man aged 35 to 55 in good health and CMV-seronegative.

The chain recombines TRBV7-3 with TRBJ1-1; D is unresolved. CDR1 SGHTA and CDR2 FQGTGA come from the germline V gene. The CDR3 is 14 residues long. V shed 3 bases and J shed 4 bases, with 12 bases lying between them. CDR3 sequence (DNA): TGTGCCAGCAGCTTGGGAGAGGCAGGCACTGAAGCTTTCTTT. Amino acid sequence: CASSLGEAGTEAFF.

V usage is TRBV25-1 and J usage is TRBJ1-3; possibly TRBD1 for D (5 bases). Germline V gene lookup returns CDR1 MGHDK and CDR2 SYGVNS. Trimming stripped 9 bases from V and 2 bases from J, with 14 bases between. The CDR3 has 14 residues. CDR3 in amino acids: CASQGWGTGNTIYF. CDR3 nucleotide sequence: TGTGCCAGTCAGGGTTGGGGTACTGGAAACACCATATATTTT.

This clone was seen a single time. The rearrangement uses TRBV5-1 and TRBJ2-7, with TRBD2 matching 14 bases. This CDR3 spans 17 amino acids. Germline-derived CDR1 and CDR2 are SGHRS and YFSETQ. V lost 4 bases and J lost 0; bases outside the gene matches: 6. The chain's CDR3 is CASSPGLAGGSSYEQYF. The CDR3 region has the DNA TGCGCCAGCAGCCCTGGACTAGCGGGGGGCTCCTCCTACGAGCAGTACTTC.

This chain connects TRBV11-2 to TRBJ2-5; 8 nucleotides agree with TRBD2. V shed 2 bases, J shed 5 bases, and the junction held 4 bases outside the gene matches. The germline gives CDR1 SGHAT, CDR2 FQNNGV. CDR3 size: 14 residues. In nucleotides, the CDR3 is TGTGCCAGCAGCTTATTAGCGGGGCCGGAGACCCAGTACTTC. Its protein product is CASSLLAGPETQYF. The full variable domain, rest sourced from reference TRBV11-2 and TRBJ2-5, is EAGVAQSPRYKIIEKRQSVAFWCNPISGHATLYWYQQILGQGPKLLIQFQNNGVVDDSQLPKDRFSAERLKGVDSTLKIQPAKLEDSAVYLCASSLLAGPETQYFGPGTRLLVL.

In DNA form, the CDR3 reads TGTGCCAGTAGTATAAGGAGCGGCGTCCGGGCTGAAAAACTGTTTTTT. Encoded protein: CASSIRSGVRAEKLFF. The chain links TRBV19 to TRBJ1-4; D gene ambiguous. Looked up from germline, CDR1 is LNHDA and CDR2 is SQIVND (reference sequence). V lost 2 bases and J 7 bases, leaving 17 bases between the germline ends. This CDR3 spans 16 amino acids.

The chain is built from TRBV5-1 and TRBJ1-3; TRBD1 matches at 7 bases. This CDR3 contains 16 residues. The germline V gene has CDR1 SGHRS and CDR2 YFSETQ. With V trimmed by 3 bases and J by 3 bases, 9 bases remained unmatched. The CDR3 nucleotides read TGCGCCAGCAGCTCGGTAACGACAGGGAGTGGAAACACCATATATTTT. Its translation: CASSSVTTGSGNTIYF.

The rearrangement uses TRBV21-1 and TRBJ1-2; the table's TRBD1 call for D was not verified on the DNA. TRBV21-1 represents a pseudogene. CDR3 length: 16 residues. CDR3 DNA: TGTGCCAGCAGCAAAGGGTGGGCCAGGCGTAACTATGGCTACACCTTC. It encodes CASSKGWARRNYGYTF.

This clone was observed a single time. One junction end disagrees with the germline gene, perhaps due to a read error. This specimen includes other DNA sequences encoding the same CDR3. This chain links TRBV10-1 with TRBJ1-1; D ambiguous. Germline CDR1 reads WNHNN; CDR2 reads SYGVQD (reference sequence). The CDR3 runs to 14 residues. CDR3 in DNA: TGCGCCAGCAGCGAGTCTACAGCGAACACTGAAGCTTTCTTT. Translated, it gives CASSESTANTEAFF.

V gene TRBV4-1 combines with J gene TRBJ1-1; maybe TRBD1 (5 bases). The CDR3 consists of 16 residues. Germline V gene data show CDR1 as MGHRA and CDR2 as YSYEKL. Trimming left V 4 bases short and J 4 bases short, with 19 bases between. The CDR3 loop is CASSPQGTALLTEAFF. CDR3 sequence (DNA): TGCGCCAGCAGCCCCCAGGGTACCGCTTTACTCACTGAAGCTTTCTTT.

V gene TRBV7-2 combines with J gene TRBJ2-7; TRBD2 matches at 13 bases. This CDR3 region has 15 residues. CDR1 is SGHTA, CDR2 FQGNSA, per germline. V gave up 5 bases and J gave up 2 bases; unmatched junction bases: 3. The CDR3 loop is CASSVGLAGAYEQYF. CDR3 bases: TGTGCCAGCAGCGTAGGACTAGCGGGGGCCTACGAGCAGTACTTC.

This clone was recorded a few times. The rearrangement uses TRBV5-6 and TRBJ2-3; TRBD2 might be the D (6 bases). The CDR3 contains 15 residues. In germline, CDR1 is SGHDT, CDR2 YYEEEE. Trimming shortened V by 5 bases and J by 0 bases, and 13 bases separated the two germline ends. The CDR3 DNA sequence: TGTGCCAGCAGTTTAGGGACTCTTAGCACAGATACGCAGTATTTT. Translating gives CASSLGTLSTDTQYF.

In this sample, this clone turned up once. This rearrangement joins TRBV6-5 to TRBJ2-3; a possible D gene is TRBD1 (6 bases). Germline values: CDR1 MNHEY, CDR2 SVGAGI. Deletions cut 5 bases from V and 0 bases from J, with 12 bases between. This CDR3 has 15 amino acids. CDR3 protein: CASSQQGRSTDTQYF. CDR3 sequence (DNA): TGTGCCAGCAGTCAACAGGGTAGGAGCACAGATACGCAGTATTTT.

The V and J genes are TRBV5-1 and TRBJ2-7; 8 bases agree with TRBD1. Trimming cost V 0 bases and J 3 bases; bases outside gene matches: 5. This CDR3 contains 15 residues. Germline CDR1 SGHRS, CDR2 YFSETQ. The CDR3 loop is CASSLARGLIYEQYF. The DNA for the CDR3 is TGCGCCAGCAGCTTGGCCAGGGGGCTAATCTACGAGCAGTACTTC.

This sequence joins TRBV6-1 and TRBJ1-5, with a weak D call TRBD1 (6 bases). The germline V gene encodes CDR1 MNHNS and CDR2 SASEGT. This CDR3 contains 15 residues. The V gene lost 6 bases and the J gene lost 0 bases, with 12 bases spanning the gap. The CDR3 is CASRVDRSSNQPQHF. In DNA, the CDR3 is TGTGCCAGCAGGGTCGACAGGTCTAGCAATCAGCCCCAGCATTTT.

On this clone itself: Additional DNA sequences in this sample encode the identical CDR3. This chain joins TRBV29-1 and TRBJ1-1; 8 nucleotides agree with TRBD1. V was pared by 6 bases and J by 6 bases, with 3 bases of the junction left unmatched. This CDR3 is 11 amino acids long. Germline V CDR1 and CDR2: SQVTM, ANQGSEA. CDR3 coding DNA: TGCAGCGTGCGACAGGGGCCTGAAGCTTTCTTT. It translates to CSVRQGPEAFF.

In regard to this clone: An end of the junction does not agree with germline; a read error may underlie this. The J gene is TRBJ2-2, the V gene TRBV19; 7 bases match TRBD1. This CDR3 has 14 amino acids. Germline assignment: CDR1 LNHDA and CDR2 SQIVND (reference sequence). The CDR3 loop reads CASSKGGNIGELFF. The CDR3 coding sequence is TGTGCCAGTAGTAAAGGGGGCAACATCGGGGAGCTGTTTTTT.

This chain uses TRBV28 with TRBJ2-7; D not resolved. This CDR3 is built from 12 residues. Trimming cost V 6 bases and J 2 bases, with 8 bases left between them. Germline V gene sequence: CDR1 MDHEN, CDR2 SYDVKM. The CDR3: CASRGLTYEQYF. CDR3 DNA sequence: TGTGCCAGCAGGGGCCTCACCTACGAGCAGTACTTC.

The CDR3 protein is CASSGQNSGNTIYF. In DNA, the CDR3 is TGCGCCAGCAGTGGACAGAACTCTGGAAACACCATATATTTT. The V gene is TRBV10-1, the J gene TRBJ1-3; D might be TRBD1 (5 bases). Germline V gene lookup returns CDR1 WNHNN and CDR2 SYGVQD (reference sequence). This CDR3 comprises 14 residues. The germline V and J ends were trimmed by 4 bases and 0 bases, with 7 bases remaining between them.

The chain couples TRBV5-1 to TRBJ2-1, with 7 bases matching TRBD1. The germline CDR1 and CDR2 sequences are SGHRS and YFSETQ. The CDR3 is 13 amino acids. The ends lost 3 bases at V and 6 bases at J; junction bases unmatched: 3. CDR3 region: CASSSRQGNEQFF. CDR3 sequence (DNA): TGCGCCAGCAGCTCTAGACAGGGCAATGAGCAGTTCTTC.

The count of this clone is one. This CDR3 is CASRSGTGDNSPLHF. The CDR3 region has the DNA TGTGCCAGCAGATCCGGGACAGGGGATAATTCACCCCTCCACTTT. The chain has TRBV7-9 and TRBJ1-6, with 10 positions matching TRBD1. The CDR3 contains 15 residues. Germline lookup yields CDR1 SEHNR and CDR2 FQNEAQ (reference sequence). V was clipped by 6 bases and J by 5 bases; unmatched bases: 4.

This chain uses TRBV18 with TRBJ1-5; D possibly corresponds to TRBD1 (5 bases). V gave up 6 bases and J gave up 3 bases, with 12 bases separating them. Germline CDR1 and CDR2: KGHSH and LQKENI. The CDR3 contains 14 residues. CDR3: CASSQTATNQPQHF. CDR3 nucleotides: TGTGCCAGCTCTCAGACAGCGACCAATCAGCCCCAGCATTTT.

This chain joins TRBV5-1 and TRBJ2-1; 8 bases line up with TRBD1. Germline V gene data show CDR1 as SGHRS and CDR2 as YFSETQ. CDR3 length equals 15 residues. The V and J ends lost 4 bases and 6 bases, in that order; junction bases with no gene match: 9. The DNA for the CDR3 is TGCGCCAGCAGCGAGGGACAGGTTCCCTTCAATGAGCAGTTCTTC. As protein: CASSEGQVPFNEQFF. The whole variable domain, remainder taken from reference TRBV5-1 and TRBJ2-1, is KAGVTQTPRYLIKTRGQQVTLSCSPISGHRSVSWYQQTPGQGLQFLFEYFSETQRNKGNFPGRFSGRQFSNSRSEMNVSTLELGDSALYLCASSEGQVPFNEQFFGPGTRLTVL.

The DNA for the CDR3 is TGTGCCAGCAGTCTAGGACAGGGGATGAACACTGAAGCTTTCTTT. Amino acid sequence: CASSLGQGMNTEAFF. The chain joins TRBV28 to TRBJ1-1; 9 bases match TRBD1. The V and J ends lost 5 bases and 0 bases, in that order; junction bases with no gene match: 4. Germline CDR1 is MDHEN and CDR2 is SYDVKM. CDR3 length equals 15 residues.

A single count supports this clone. CDR3 sequence (DNA): TGTGCCAGTTCCAGGGGTCGCTATGGCTACACCTTC. Amino acid sequence: CASSRGRYGYTF. The chain couples TRBV6-5 to TRBJ1-2; tentatively, D is TRBD1 (6 bases). From germline, CDR1 is MNHEY and CDR2 SVGAGI. The V end lost 9 bases, the J end lost 4 bases, and 12 bases lay between the germline ends. CDR3 length: 12 amino acids.

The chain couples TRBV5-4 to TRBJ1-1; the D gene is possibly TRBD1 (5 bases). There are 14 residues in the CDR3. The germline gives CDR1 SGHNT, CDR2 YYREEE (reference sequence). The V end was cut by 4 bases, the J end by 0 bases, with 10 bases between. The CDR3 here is CASSALTVNTEAFF. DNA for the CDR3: TGTGCCAGCAGCGCTCTGACAGTGAACACTGAAGCTTTCTTT.

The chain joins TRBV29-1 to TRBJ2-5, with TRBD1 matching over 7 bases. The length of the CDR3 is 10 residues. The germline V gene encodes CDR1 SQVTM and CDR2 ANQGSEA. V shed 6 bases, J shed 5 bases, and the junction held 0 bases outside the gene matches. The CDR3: CSVDRETQYF. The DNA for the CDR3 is TGCAGCGTGGACAGGGAGACCCAGTACTTC.